This TCR beta chain stems from a study of human T cells and chemical hapten exposure. Whole-study context: Scalp application of diphenylcyclopropenone was performed weekly in patients across the entire approximately 25-week study. Study-level results: Patch test scores rose with PT1 expanded TCR counts, a positive correlation.

Time point specified: patch test 1, 2 weeks after DPC sensitization. Indicated treatment: therapeutic diphenylcyclopropenone sensitization with weekly scalp DPC. Unfractionated whole blood yielded the extracted total RNA. The CDR3 is 15 amino acids. J was trimmed by 12 bases and V by 5 bases; bases with no gene match: 12. Looked up from germline, CDR1 is MDHEN and CDR2 is SYDVKM. Authors' data handling: Samples contained a median of 95,638 TCRs, with a range of 23,224 to 690,600. TCRdb reanalysed the RACE reads using MiXCR and keeps one entry per CDR3 protein. None of the V and J calls come from the authors' own analysis; TCRdb made them. The sample lists about 120,000 distinct CDR3 sequences, around 13% seen once, with 0.9% to 0.95% in the top ten. Comment on this clonotype: Its antigen is unidentified.

This sequence originates from a man younger than 30 with alopecia areata. Some clones in this sample may be carry-over from other donors' samples. The sample here was whole blood, taken in connection with sensitization to the hapten diphenylcyclopropenone (DPC). V usage is TRBV28 and J usage is TRBJ2-1; 11 nucleotides line up with TRBD2. CDR3 DNA: TGTGCCAGCAGTCTACCCACCGTAGCGGGGGGGACGCAGTTCTTC. Protein sequence: CASSLPTVAGGTQFF.